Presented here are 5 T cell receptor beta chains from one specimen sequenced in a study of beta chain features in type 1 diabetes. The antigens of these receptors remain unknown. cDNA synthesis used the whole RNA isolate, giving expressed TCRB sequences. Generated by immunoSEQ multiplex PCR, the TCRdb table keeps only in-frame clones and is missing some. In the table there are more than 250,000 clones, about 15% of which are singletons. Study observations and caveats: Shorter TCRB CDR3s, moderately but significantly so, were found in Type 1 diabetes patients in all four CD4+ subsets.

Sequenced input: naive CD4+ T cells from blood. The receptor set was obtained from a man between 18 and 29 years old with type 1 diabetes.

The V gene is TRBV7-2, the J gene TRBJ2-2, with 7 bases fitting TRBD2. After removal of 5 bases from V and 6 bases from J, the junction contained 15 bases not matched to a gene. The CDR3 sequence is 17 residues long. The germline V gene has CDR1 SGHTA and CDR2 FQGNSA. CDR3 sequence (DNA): TGTGCCAGCAGCCCAAATTCGGGGGGTGCAGACCCCGGGGAGCTGTTTTTT. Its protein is CASSPNSGGADPGELFF.

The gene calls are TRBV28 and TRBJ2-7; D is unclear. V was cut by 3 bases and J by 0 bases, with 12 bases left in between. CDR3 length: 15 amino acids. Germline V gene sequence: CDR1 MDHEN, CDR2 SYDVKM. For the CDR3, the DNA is TGTGCCAGCAGTTTGGAACAGCCGGTCTCCTACGAGCAGTACTTC. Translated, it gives CASSLEQPVSYEQYF.

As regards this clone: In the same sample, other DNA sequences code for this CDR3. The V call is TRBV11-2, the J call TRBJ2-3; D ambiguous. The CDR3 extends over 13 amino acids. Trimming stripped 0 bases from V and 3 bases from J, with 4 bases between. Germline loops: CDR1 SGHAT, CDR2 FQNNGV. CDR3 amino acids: CASSLDFTDTQYF. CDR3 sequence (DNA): TGTGCCAGCAGCTTAGACTTTACAGATACGCAGTATTTT. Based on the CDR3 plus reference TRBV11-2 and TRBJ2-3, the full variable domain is EAGVAQSPRYKIIEKRQSVAFWCNPISGHATLYWYQQILGQGPKLLIQFQNNGVVDDSQLPKDRFSAERLKGVDSTLKIQPAKLEDSAVYLCASSLDFTDTQYFGPGTRLTVL.

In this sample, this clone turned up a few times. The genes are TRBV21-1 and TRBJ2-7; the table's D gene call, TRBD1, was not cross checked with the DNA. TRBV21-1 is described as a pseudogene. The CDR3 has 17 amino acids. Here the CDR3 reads CASSKECGAGRPYEQYF. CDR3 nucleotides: TGTGCCAGCAGCAAAGAGTGTGGGGCAGGTCGCCCCTACGAGCAGTACTTC.

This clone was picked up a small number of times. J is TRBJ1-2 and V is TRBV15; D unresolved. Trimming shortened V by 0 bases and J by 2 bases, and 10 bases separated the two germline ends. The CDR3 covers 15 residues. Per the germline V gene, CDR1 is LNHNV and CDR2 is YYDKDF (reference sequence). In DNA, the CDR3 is TGTGCCACCAGCAGAGATAACGTCGGGAACTATGGCTACACCTTC. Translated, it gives CATSRDNVGNYGYTF.